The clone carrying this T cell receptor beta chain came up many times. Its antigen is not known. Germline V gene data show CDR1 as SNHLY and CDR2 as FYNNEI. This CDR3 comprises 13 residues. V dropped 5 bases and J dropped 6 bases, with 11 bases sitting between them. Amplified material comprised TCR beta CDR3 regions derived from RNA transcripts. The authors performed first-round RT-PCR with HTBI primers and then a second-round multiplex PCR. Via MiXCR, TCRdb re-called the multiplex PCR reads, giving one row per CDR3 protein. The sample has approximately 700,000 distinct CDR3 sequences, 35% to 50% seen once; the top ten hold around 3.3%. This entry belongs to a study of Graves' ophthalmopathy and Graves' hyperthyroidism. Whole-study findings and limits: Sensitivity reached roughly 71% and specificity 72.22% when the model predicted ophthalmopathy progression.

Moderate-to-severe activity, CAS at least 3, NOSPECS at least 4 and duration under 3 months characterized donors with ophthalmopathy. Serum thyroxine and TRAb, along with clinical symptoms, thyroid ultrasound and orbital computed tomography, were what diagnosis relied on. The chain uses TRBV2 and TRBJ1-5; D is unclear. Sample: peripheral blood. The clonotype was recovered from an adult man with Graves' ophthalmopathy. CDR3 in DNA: TGTGCCAGCAGTCCACAGAACGGTCAGCCCCAGCATTTT. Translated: CASSPQNGQPQHF.